Listed below are T cell receptor beta chains from one sample, sequenced in a study of blood T cell repertoires in COVID-19. Here immunoSEQ multiplex PCR was the method, and the copy in TCRdb shows in-frame clones only, minus some. The data show a few hundred thousand clones, approximately 80% seen once. Sequencing was performed on peripheral blood. The receptors stem from a woman under 30 with acute or convalescent COVID-19. The CDR3 runs from the conserved cysteine through the conserved F or W. The D gene is left open where the match is weak.

D	V	J	CDR3
TRBD2	TRBV19	TRBJ2-5	CASSTPWTSAQETQYF
TRBD1	TRBV19	TRBJ1-3	CASTRTGFGNTIYF
-	TRBV2	TRBJ1-2	CASRVNDPEHGGYTF
-	TRBV30	TRBJ1-4	CAWSLDSATNEKLFF
TRBD1	TRBV20-1	TRBJ2-7	CSARTGYEQYF
TRBD2	TRBV6-5	TRBJ2-5	CASSYLGLAALETQYF
-	TRBV5-1	TRBJ2-2	CASSLQNTGELFF
TRBD2	TRBV7-2	TRBJ2-1	CASSSPRTSGAYNEQFF
TRBD2	TRBV5-1	TRBJ2-7	CASSLYMRESSYEQYF
-	TRBV10-2	TRBJ1-1	CASSKGGGARTEAFF
TRBD2	TRBV5-4	TRBJ2-3	CASSLAGGRTDTQYF
TRBD2	TRBV2	TRBJ2-1	CASSETTSGSTYNEQFF
TRBD2	TRBV2	TRBJ2-5	CASSPAGGETQYF
TRBD1	TRBV18	TRBJ1-5	CASSPSGTGGDQPQHF
-	TRBV5-1	TRBJ1-2	CASSREADSYGYTF
TRBD1	TRBV19	TRBJ2-1	CASSITGTGYNEQFF
TRBD1	TRBV7-9	TRBJ1-1	CASSLGTGPAFF
-	TRBV25-1	TRBJ2-1	CASSELDSDDEQFF
TRBD2	TRBV2	TRBJ2-5	CASSWRLARETQYF
TRBD2	TRBV19	TRBJ2-5	CASSIDGREAGETQYF
-	TRBV9	TRBJ2-1	CASSRAGNEQFF
-	TRBV30	TRBJ1-3	CAWRPPGGAPRGTIYF
TRBD1	TRBV9	TRBJ2-7	CASSPFDRELVVEQYF
-	TRBV7-3	TRBJ2-6	CASGRGSGANVLTF